The clone carrying this T cell receptor (beta chain) was counted a few times. The data are from a study of blood T cell repertoires in COVID-19. Study-level background: The cDNA or gDNA used as material had been derived from T cells, B-cell-depleted T cells, or PBMCs.

Original handling: Scientists estimated how many nucleated cells there were by amplifying reference gene primers. Libraries were prepared by immunoSEQ multiplex PCR; TCRdb keeps only in-frame clonotypes and omits some of them. The DNA was the basis for D and trimming; V, J and clone size are from that table. The sample has 25,000 to 35,000 clones; around 83% are singletons. The receptor comes from a human donor in a cohort sampled during active COVID-19. Material: peripheral blood.

CDR3 loop: CASSLGLAGSYEQYF. The CDR3 DNA follows: TGTGCCAGCAGCTTAGGACTAGCGGGGAGCTACGAGCAGTACTTC. The chain joins TRBV7-9 to TRBJ2-7, with TRBD2 matching over 11 bases. V shed 1 base and J 3 bases; nucleotides not matched to a gene: 2. The germline V gene encodes CDR1 SEHNR and CDR2 FQNEAQ (reference sequence). The CDR3 runs to 15 residues.